The rows below give T cell receptor beta chains drawn from one sample of a study of cytomegalovirus exposure and HLA in healthy donors. Some clones are missing from TCRdb's copy, which holds only in-frame ones; the method was immunoSEQ multiplex PCR. The table lists approximately 75,000 clones, approximately 82% of them singletons. Material for sequencing was PBMCs. The origin of the receptors is a man in his sixties or seventies in good health and CMV-seropositive. CDR3s include the opening cysteine and the closing phenylalanine or tryptophan.

V gene: TRBV6-5
CDR3 length: 13
CDR3 protein: CASGGGNTDTQYF

V gene: TRBV5-1
CDR3 length: 17
CDR3 protein: CASSLRLLSRQQETQYF

V gene: TRBV5-1
CDR3 length: 15
CDR3 protein: CASSLPSGRTYEQYF

V gene: TRBV7-6
CDR3 length: 14
CDR3 protein: CASSPGTGGETQYF

V gene: TRBV6-1
CDR3 length: 13
CDR3 protein: CASSSGQSSEQYF

V gene: TRBV6-5
CDR3 length: 15
CDR3 protein: CASSYSSGTGQGYTF

V gene: TRBV6-5
CDR3 length: 12
CDR3 protein: CASSSPADTQYF

V gene: TRBV6-1
CDR3 length: 14
CDR3 protein: CASTTGQGNTEAFF

V gene: TRBV7-2
CDR3 length: 12
CDR3 protein: CASSFYRGEQYF

V gene: TRBV28
CDR3 length: 15
CDR3 protein: CASSPGQGPGNTIYF

V gene: TRBV7-2
CDR3 length: 14
CDR3 protein: CASSPGLVGYEQYF

V gene: TRBV6-1
CDR3 length: 15
CDR3 protein: CASRHPSRGQETQYF

V gene: TRBV6-1
CDR3 length: 14
CDR3 protein: CASSLAGDTDTQYF

V gene: TRBV10-3
CDR3 length: 12
CDR3 protein: CAIRDREHGYTF

V gene: TRBV18
CDR3 length: 14
CDR3 protein: CASSPPTGRETQYF

V gene: TRBV6-1
CDR3 length: 17
CDR3 protein: CASSGGGASGRAGEQFF

V gene: TRBV9
CDR3 length: 15
CDR3 protein: CASSVRGGGTGELFF

V gene: TRBV27
CDR3 length: 13
CDR3 protein: CASSSGQGYEQYF

V gene: TRBV7-3
CDR3 length: 15
CDR3 protein: CASSLSGQMNTEAFF

V gene: TRBV7-2
CDR3 length: 15
CDR3 protein: CASSLASMGQYEQYF

V gene: TRBV2
CDR3 length: 14
CDR3 protein: CVQAGETGHNEQFF

V gene: TRBV5-1
CDR3 length: 12
CDR3 protein: CASSADQETQYF

V gene: TRBV6-4
CDR3 length: 15
CDR3 protein: CASNRGGHLYNEQFF

V gene: TRBV2
CDR3 length: 15
CDR3 protein: CASRVRGRGIDTQYF

V gene: TRBV9
CDR3 length: 13
CDR3 protein: CASSVRVGDTQYF

V gene: TRBV2
CDR3 length: 16
CDR3 protein: CASSRQLETETDTQYF

V gene: TRBV28
CDR3 length: 17
CDR3 protein: CASSSAGGLLWYNEQFF

V gene: TRBV5-1
CDR3 length: 14
CDR3 protein: CASSLELATETQYF

V gene: TRBV28
CDR3 length: 13
CDR3 protein: CASSLNRIYGYTF

V gene: TRBV21-1
CDR3 length: 18
CDR3 protein: CASSKEGQPQGNTGELFF

V gene: TRBV5-6
CDR3 length: 15
CDR3 protein: CASSLLSGTDTIRTF

V gene: TRBV7-2
CDR3 length: 15
CDR3 protein: CASTPQAQGSTEAFF

V gene: TRBV7-8
CDR3 length: 16
CDR3 protein: CASSLARVGRATEAFF

V gene: TRBV30
CDR3 length: 13
CDR3 protein: CAGRRDTSYEQYF

V gene: TRBV18
CDR3 length: 15
CDR3 protein: CASSPVWGRLYEQYF

V gene: TRBV7-9
CDR3 length: 16
CDR3 protein: CASRDPRDRAFHEQFF

V gene: TRBV10-3
CDR3 length: 16
CDR3 protein: CATPRAGGANTGELFF

V gene: TRBV7-9
CDR3 length: 14
CDR3 protein: CASSFQGAYNEQFF

V gene: TRBV27
CDR3 length: 14
CDR3 protein: CASRSQGQAYEQYF

V gene: TRBV2
CDR3 length: 16
CDR3 protein: CASSEKGRGPYNEQFF

V gene: TRBV7-9
CDR3 length: 15
CDR3 protein: CASSPTAGSNTEAFF

V gene: TRBV19
CDR3 length: 14
CDR3 protein: CASSIVGTSGEQYF